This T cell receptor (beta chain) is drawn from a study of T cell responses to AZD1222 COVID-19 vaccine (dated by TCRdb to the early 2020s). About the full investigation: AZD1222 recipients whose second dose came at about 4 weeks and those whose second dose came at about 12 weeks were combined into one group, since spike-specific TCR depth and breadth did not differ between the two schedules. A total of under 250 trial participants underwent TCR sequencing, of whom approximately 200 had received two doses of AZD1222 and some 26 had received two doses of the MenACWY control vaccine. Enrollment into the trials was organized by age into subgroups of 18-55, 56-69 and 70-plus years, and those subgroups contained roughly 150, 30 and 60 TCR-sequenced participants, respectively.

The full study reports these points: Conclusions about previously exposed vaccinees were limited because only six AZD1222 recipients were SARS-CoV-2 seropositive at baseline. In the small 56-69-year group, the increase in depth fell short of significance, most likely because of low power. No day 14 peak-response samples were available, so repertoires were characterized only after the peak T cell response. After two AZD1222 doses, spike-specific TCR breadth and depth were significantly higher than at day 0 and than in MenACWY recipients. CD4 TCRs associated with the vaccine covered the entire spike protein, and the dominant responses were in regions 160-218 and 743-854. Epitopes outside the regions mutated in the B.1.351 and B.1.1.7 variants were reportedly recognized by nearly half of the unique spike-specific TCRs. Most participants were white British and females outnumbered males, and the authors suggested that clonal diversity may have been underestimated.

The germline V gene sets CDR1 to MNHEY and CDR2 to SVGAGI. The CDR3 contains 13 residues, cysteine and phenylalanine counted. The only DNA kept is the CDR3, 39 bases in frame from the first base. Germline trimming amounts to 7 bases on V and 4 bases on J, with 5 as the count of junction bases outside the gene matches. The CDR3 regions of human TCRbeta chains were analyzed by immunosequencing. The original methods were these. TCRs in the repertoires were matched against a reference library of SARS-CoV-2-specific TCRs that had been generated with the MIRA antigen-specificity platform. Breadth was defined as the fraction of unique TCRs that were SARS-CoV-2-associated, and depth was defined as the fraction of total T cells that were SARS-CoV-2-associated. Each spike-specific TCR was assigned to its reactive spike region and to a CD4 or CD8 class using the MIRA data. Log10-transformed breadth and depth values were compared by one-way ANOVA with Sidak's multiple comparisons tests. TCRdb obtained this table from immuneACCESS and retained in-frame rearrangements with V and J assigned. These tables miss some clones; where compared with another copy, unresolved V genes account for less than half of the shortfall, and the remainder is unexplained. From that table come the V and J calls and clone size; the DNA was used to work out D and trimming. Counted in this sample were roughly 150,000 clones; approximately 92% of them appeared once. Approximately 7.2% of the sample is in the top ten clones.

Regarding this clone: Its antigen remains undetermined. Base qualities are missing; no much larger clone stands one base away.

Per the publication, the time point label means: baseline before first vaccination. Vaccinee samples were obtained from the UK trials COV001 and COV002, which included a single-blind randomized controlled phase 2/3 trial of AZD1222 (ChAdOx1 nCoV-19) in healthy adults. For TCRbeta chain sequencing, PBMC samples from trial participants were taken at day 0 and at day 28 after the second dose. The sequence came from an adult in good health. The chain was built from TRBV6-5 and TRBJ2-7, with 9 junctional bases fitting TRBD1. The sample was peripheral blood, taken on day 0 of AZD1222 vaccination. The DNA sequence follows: TGTGCCAGCAAACGACAGGGGGAATACGAGCAGTACTTC. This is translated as CASKRQGEYEQYF.